This T cell receptor beta chain stems from a study of blood T cell repertoires in COVID-19. This CDR3 has 14 amino acids. CDR1 is LGHDT and CDR2 is YNNKEL in the germline V gene (reference sequence). The V gene end was trimmed by 5 bases and the J gene end by 6 bases; junction bases not matched to a gene: 8. Only in-frame clones appear in the TCRdb table, and some are missing; sequencing was by immunoSEQ multiplex PCR. The repertoire holds approximately 260,000 clones, with 75% to 90% as singletons. The sample comprised peripheral blood. This TCR came from a woman in her 70s with acute or convalescent COVID-19. V is TRBV3-1 (or the pseudogene TRBV3-2) and J is TRBJ1-1; 8 nucleotides align to TRBD1. CDR3 protein: CASSKGDRSAEAFF. The CDR3 nucleotides read TGTGCCAGCAGCAAAGGGGACAGGAGCGCTGAAGCTTTCTTT.